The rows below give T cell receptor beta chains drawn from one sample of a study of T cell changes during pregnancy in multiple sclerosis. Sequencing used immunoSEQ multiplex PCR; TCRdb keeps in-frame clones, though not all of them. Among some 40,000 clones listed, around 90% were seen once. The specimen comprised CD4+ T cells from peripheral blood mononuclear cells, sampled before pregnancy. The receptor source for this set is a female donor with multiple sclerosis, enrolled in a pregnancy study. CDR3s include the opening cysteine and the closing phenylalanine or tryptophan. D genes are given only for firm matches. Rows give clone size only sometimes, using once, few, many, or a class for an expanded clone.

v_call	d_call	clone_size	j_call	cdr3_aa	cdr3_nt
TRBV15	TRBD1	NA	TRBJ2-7	CATSRAPSGTVSYEQYF	TGTGCCACCAGCAGAGCTCCATCCGGGACAGTTTCCTACGAGCAGTACTTC
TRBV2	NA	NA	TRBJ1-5	CASRGVWGDTNQPQHF	TGTGCCAGCAGGGGGGTCTGGGGGGATACCAATCAGCCCCAGCATTTT
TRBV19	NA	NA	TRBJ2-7	CASSPGLSSYEQYF	TGTGCCAGTAGCCCCGGGTTAAGCTCCTACGAGCAGTACTTC
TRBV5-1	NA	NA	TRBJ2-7	CASRITGLSPYEQYF	TGCGCCAGCAGGATAACAGGGTTGTCCCCCTACGAGCAGTACTTC
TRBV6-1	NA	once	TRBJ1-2	CASGAGDYGYTF	TGTGCCAGCGGTGCAGGGGACTATGGCTACACCTTC
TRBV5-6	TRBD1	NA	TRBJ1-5	CASSFGGTGGQPQHF	TGTGCCAGCAGCTTTGGAGGGACAGGTGGGCAGCCCCAGCATTTT
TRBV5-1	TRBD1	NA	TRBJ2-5	CASSSHRGETQYF	TGCGCCAGCAGCTCTCACAGGGGAGAGACCCAGTACTTC
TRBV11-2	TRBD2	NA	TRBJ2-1	CASSSLAGGREQFF	TGTGCCAGCAGCTCTCTAGCGGGGGGGCGTGAGCAGTTCTTC
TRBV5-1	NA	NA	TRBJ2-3	CASSWSGFADTQYF	TGCGCCAGCAGCTGGTCGGGGTTCGCAGATACGCAGTATTTT
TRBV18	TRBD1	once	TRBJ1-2	CASSPDRGGYGYTF	TGTGCCAGCTCACCAGACAGGGGAGGCTATGGCTACACCTTC
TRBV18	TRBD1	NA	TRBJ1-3	CASSQDRGLGNTIYF	TGTGCCAGCTCACAGGACAGGGGGCTTGGAAACACCATATATTTT
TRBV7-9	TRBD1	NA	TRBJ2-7	CASSFEAGGVYEQYF	TGTGCCAGCAGCTTCGAGGCAGGGGGCGTCTACGAGCAGTACTTC
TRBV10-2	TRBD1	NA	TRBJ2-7	CASRGTGETYEQYF	TGCGCCAGCAGAGGGACAGGGGAGACCTACGAGCAGTACTTC
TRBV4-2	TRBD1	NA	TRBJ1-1	CASSQGDRGMNTEAFF	TGTGCCAGCAGCCAAGGCGACAGGGGAATGAACACTGAAGCTTTCTTT
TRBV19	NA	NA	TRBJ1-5	CASSISHDRPGQPQHF	TGTGCCAGTAGTATTTCCCACGACAGGCCCGGTCAGCCCCAGCATTTT
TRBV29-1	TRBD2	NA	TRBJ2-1	CSVRGLAENNEQFF	TGCAGCGTGCGGGGACTAGCTGAAAACAATGAGCAGTTCTTC
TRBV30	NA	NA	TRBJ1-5	CAWNRGGTSNQPQHF	TGTGCCTGGAATCGAGGCGGAACTAGCAATCAGCCCCAGCATTTT
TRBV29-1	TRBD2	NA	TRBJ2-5	CSVVTSGGISETQYF	TGCAGCGTAGTGACTAGCGGGGGTATAAGTGAGACCCAGTACTTC
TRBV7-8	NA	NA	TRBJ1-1	CASSLDMAGGRVAFF	TGTGCCAGCAGCTTAGATATGGCGGGGGGGCGCGTGGCTTTCTTT
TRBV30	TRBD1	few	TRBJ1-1	CAWSNRGNTEAFF	TGTGCCTGGAGTAACAGGGGGAACACTGAAGCTTTCTTT
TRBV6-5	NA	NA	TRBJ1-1	CASSYNGRAFF	TGTGCCAGCAGTTACAATGGGCGCGCTTTCTTT
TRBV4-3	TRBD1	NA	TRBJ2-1	CASSQPPGQGIAEQFF	TGCGCCAGCAGCCAACCCCCGGGACAGGGTATAGCTGAGCAGTTCTTC
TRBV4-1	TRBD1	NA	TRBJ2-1	CASSLPGSRGNEQFF	TGCGCCAGCAGCCTACCGGGCTCCAGGGGGAATGAGCAGTTCTTC
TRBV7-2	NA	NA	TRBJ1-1	CASSLQAGGTEAFF	TGTGCCAGCAGCTTACAAGCGGGGGGGACTGAAGCTTTCTTT
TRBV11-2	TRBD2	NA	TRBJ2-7	CASSLEGRGAYEQYF	TGTGCCAGCAGCTTAGAGGGGCGGGGGGCCTACGAGCAGTACTTC